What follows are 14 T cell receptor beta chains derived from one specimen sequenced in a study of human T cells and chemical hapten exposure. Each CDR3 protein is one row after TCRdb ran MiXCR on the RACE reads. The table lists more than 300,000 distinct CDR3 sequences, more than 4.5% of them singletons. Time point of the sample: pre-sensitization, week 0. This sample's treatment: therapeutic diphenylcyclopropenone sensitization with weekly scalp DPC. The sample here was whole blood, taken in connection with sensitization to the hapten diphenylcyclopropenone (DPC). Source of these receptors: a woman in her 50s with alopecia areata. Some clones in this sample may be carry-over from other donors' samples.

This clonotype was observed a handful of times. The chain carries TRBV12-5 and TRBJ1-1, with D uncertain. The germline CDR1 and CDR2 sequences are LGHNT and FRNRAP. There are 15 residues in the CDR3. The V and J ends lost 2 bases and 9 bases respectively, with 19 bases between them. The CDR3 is CASGLPTPPLVKAFF. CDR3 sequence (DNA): TGTGCTAGTGGTTTGCCCACCCCGCCCTTGGTGAAAGCTTTCTTT.

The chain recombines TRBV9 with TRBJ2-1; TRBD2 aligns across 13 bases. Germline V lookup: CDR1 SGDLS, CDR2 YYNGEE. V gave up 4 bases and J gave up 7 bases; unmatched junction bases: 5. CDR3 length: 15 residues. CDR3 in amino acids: CASSPRTSGRNEQFF. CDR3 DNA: TGTGCCAGCAGCCCCCGGACTAGCGGGAGAAATGAGCAGTTCTTC.

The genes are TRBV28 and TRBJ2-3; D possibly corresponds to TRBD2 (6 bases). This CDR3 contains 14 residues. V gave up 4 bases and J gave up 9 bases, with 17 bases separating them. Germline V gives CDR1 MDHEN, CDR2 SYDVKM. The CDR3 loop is CASSSEGGAGTQYF. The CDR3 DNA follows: TGTGCCAGCAGTTCCGAGGGAGGTGCGGGGACGCAGTATTTT.

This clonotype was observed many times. The CDR3 DNA reads TGCAGTGCTAGAGACGAGCGGTACACAGATACGCAGTATTTT. Translated, it gives CSARDERYTDTQYF. The chain recombines TRBV20-1 with TRBJ2-3; a weak D match, TRBD2 (5 bases). The ends were cut back, 0 bases at V and 2 bases at J, with 9 bases in the middle. The CDR3 sequence is 14 residues long. The germline V gene has CDR1 DFQATT and CDR2 SNEGSKA (reference sequence).

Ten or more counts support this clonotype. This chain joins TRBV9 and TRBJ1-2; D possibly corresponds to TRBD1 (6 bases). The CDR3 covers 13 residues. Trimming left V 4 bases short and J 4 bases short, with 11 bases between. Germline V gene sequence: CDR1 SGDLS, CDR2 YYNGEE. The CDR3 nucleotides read TGTGCCAGCAGCCCCCAGGGGTTCTATGGCTACACCTTC. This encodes CASSPQGFYGYTF. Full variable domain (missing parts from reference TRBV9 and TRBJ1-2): DSGVTQTPKHLITATGQRVTLRCSPRSGDLSVYWYQQSLDQGLQFLIQYYNGEERAKGNILERFSAQQFPDLHSELNLSSLELGDSALYFCASSPQGFYGYTFGSGTRLTVV.

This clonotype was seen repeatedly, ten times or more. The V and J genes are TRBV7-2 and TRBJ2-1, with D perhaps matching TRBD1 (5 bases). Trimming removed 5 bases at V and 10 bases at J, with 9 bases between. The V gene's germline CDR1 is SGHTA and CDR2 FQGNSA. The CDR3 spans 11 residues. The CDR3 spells CASSPPGEQFF. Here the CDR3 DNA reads TGTGCCAGCAGCCCTCCAGGGGAGCAGTTCTTC.

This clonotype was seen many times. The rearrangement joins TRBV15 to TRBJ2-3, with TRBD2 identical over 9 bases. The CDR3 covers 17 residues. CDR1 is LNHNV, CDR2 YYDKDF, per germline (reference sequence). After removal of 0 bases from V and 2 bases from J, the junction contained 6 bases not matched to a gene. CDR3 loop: CATSRDGLAGITDTQYF. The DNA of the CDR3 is TGTGCCACCAGCAGAGATGGGCTAGCGGGAATCACAGATACGCAGTATTTT.

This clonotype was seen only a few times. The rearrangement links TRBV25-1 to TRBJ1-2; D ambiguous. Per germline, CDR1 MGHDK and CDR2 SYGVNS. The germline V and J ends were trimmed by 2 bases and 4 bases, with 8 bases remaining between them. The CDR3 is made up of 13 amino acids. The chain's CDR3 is CASSEPQSYGYTF. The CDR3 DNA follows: TGTGCCAGCAGTGAACCCCAATCCTATGGCTACACCTTC.

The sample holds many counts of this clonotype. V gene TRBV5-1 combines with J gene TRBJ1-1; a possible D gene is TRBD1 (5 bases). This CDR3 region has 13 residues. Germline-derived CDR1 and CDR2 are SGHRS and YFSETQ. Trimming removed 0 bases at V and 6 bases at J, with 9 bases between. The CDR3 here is CASSLVRGSEAFF. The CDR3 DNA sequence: TGCGCCAGCAGCTTGGTGAGGGGTTCTGAAGCTTTCTTT.

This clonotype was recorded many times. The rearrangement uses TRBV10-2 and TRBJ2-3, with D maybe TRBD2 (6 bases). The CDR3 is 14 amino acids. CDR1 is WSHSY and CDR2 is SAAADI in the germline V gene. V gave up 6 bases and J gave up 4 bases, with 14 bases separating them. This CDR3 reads CASSYTSSADTQYF. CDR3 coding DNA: TGCGCCAGCAGCTACACTAGCAGCGCAGATACGCAGTATTTT.

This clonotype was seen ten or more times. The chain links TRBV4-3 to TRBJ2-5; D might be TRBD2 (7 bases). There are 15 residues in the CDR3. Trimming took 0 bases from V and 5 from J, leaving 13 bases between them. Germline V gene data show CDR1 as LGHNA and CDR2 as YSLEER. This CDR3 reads CASSQDTGRGETQYF. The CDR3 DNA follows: TGCGCCAGCAGCCAAGACACAGGGAGGGGTGAGACCCAGTACTTC.

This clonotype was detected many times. The CDR3 DNA reads TGCAGTGCCGCCACCCCCACCATCTCCTACAATGAGCAGTTCTTC. Protein sequence: CSAATPTISYNEQFF. The genes are TRBV20-1 and TRBJ2-1, with D hard to call. This CDR3 has 15 amino acids. Germline assignment: CDR1 DFQATT and CDR2 SNEGSKA (reference sequence). The V end lost 6 bases, the J end lost 0 bases, and 15 bases lay between the germline ends.

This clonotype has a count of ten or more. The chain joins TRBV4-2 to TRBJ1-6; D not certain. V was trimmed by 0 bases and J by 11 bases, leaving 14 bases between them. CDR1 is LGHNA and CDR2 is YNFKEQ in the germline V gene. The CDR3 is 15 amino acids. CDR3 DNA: TGTGCCAGCAGCCAAGATATAAAGGGAGGGACACCCCTCCACTTT. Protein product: CASSQDIKGGTPLHF.

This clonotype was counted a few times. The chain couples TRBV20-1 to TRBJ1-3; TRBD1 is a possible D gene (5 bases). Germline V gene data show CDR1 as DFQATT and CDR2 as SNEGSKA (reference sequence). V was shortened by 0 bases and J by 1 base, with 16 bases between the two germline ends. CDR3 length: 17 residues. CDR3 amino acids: CSARDSGAKTSGNTIYF. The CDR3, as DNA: TGCAGTGCTAGAGATTCCGGGGCCAAAACGTCTGGAAACACCATATATTTT.